Here is one TCR beta chain with its context. Antigen unknown. These data come from a study of CD8 T cells in ankylosing spondylitis. Study findings and constraints: Within matched ankylosing spondylitis synovial fluid, disease-linked clones were reportedly significantly enriched. Within ankylosing spondylitis blood, a TCR beta motif made up of roughly eight highly homologous variants appeared to be characteristic. CD8+ by phenotype, disease-linked clones were relatively rare in peripheral blood.

The V gene lost 6 bases and the J gene lost 0 bases, with 20 bases spanning the gap. CDR1 is MNHEY, CDR2 SMNVEV, per germline (reference sequence). CDR3 size: 17 residues. Using quantitative 5'-RACE with molecular barcodes, the authors made TCR beta libraries. TCRdb re-analysed the 5' RACE reads in MiXCR, keeping a single row per CDR3 protein. The repertoire consists of approximately 300,000 distinct CDR3 sequences, with 20% occurring once and the leading ten covering 3.5%. The sample taken for sequencing was blood, either unsorted or a sorted T cell fraction (not recorded which). V gene TRBV27 combines with J gene TRBJ1-1; D remains unclear. The clonotype was recovered from a female donor with ankylosing spondylitis or in good health (not recorded which). Here the CDR3 DNA reads TGTGCCAGCAGCCCCGCGGCGGGAGGGTGGATGAACACTGAAGCTTTCTTT. Its protein is CASSPAAGGWMNTEAFF.